This T cell receptor (beta chain) was documented in a study of CD4+ T cells in melanoma. In regard to this clone: Its antigen is as yet unknown.

Broader study findings: Neoantigen-specific CD4+ T cells in melanoma reportedly had diverse differentiation states. CD8+ T cell, macrophage and B cell function reportedly correlated with neoantigen-specific CD4+ T cells.

With 4 bases clipped from V and 6 bases from J, the junction kept 5 bases outside the gene matches. Germline V gene sequence: CDR1 SGHAT, CDR2 FQNNGV. There are 15 residues in the CDR3. The table came from immunoSEQ multiplex PCR; TCRdb's copy has only in-frame clones and leaves some out. Of 120,000 to 150,000 clones in the sample, around 90% were seen once. The origin of this receptor is a human donor with melanoma. V gene TRBV11-2 combines with J gene TRBJ2-1; 11 bases are shared with TRBD2. CDR3 sequence reads: CASSYIAGGGNEQFF. The CDR3 coding sequence is TGTGCCAGCAGCTATATAGCGGGGGGGGGCAATGAGCAGTTCTTC.